These 4 T cell receptor beta chains originate from one sample sequenced in a study of blood T cell repertoires in COVID-19. Assay used: immunoSEQ multiplex PCR; TCRdb lists only in-frame clones, some missing. The table has 60,000 or so clones, 75% to 90% seen once. Sequenced sample: peripheral blood. The source is a woman in her sixties or seventies with active COVID-19.

This clone came up a few times. The J gene is TRBJ2-2, the V gene TRBV5-1, with D possibly being TRBD1 (6 bases). Germline V CDR1 and CDR2: SGHRS, YFSETQ. Trimming took 0 bases from V and 7 from J, leaving 13 bases between them. The CDR3 is made up of 15 amino acids. This CDR3 reads CASSLDPGAGGELFF. In DNA form, the CDR3 reads TGCGCCAGCAGCTTGGACCCAGGGGCGGGCGGGGAGCTGTTTTTT.

The rearrangement joins TRBV5-4 to TRBJ2-3; TRBD2 agrees at 9 bases. The CDR3 has 16 residues. Germline trimming cut 2 bases from V and 4 bases from J; bases unmatched to any gene: 8. Looked up from germline, CDR1 is SGHNT and CDR2 is YYREEE (reference sequence). CDR3 nucleotides: TGTGCCAGCAGCTTAACCAGCGGGAGGACTGCAGATACGCAGTATTTT. Its translation is CASSLTSGRTADTQYF.

V is TRBV5-1 and J is TRBJ1-4, with D possibly being TRBD1 (5 bases). V lost 4 bases to trimming and J lost 5 bases, with 12 bases between them. There are 14 residues in the CDR3. Germline lookup yields CDR1 SGHRS and CDR2 YFSETQ. CDR3 sequence (DNA): TGCGCCAGCAGCGAACAGGCCTCAAATGAAAAACTGTTTTTT. This codes for CASSEQASNEKLFF.

The chain recombines TRBV27 with TRBJ1-2; unclear D gene. The CDR3 runs 16 residues. The V gene's germline CDR1 is MNHEY and CDR2 SMNVEV (reference sequence). V was cut by 2 bases and J by 7 bases, with 20 bases left in between. The CDR3 DNA reads as TGTGCCAGCAGTTTAACCCCTCTCGGGAGGGTCGGTGGCTACACCTTC. Its protein is CASSLTPLGRVGGYTF.